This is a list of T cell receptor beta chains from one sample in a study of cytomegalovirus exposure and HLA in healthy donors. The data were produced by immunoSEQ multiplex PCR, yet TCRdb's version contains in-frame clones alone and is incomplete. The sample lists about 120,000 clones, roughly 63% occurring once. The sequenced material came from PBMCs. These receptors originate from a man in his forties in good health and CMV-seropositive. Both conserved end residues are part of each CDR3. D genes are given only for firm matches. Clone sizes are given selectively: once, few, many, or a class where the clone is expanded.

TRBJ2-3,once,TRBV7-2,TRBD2,CASTVAGASTDTQYF,TGTGCCAGCACCGTAGCGGGAGCCAGCACAGATACGCAGTATTTT
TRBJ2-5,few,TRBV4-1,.,CASSQEFSRGQTQYF,TGCGCCAGCAGCCAAGAGTTCTCCAGGGGTCAGACCCAGTACTTC
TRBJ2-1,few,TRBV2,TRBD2,CASILLAGGRLEQFF,TGTGCCAGCATACTCCTAGCGGGGGGAAGACTCGAGCAGTTCTTC
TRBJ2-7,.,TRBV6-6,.,CASSYSSAGGSYEQYF,TGTGCCAGCAGTTACTCCTCTGCGGGTGGATCCTACGAGCAGTACTTC
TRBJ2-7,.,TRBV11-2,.,CASSLERVSYEQYF,TGTGCCAGCAGCTTAGAGAGGGTTTCCTACGAGCAGTACTTC
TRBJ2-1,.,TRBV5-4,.,CASSSYNEQFF,TGTGCCAGCAGCTCTTACAATGAGCAGTTCTTC
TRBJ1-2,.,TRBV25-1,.,CASHPTGSYGYTF,TGTGCCAGCCATCCTACAGGCTCCTATGGCTACACCTTC
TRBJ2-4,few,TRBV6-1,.,CASTTGQPADIQYF,TGTGCCAGCACCACGGGACAACCGGCGGACATTCAGTACTTC
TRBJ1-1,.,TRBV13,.,CASSSQGRNTEAFF,TGTGCCAGCAGCTCGCAGGGTCGGAACACTGAAGCTTTCTTT
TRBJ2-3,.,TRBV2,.,CASTRGGSTDTQYF,TGTGCCAGCACAAGGGGCGGATCCACAGATACGCAGTATTTT
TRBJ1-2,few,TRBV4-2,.,CASSWEQGKGYGYTF,TGTGCCAGCAGTTGGGAACAGGGAAAGGGATATGGCTACACCTTC
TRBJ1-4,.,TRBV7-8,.,CASRLTEKLFF,TGTGCCAGCAGACTAACAGAAAAACTGTTTTTT
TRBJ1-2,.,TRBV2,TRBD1,CASSARTGSYGYTF,TGTGCCAGCAGCGCCCGGACAGGCTCCTATGGCTACACCTTC
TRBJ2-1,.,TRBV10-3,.,CAISERAGYNEQFF,TGTGCCATCAGTGAGAGGGCAGGGTACAATGAGCAGTTCTTC
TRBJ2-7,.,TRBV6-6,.,CASTRTSYPNEQYF,TGTGCCAGCACCCGTACTAGTTATCCAAACGAGCAGTACTTC
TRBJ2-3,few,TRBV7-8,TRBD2,CASSLAGGLGGTDTQYF,TGTGCCAGCAGCTTAGCGGGGGGACTAGGTGGTACAGATACGCAGTATTTT
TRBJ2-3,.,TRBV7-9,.,CASSLGGTSTDTQYF,TGTGCCAGCAGCTTAGGAGGGACTAGCACAGATACGCAGTATTTT
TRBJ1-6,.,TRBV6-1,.,CASSDSGYNSPLHF,TGTGCCAGCAGTGACTCAGGGTATAATTCACCCCTCCACTTT
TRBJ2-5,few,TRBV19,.,CASSIVGQTQYF,TGTGCCAGTAGTATAGTTGGCCAGACCCAGTACTTC
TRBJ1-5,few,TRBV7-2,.,CASSTLQGPQPQHF,TGTGCCAGCAGCACATTACAGGGTCCTCAGCCCCAGCATTTT
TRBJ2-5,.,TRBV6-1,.,CASSGLETQYF,TGTGCCAGCTCAGGGTTAGAGACCCAGTACTTC
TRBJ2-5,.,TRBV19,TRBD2,CASSIGLAGRETQYF,TGTGCCAGTAGTATCGGACTAGCGGGGAGGGAGACCCAGTACTTC
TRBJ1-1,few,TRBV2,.,CASSELPTGEAFF,TGTGCCAGCAGTGAGTTACCAACGGGTGAAGCTTTCTTT
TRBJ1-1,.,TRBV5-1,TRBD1,CASSLVLRQGTEAFF,TGCGCCAGCAGCTTGGTACTCCGACAGGGGACTGAAGCTTTCTTT
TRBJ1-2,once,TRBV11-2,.,CASSLANSIFGGYTF,TGTGCCAGCAGCTTAGCTAACAGTATCTTCGGCGGCTACACCTTC
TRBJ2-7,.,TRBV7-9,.,CASSPRDFRQYF,TGTGCCAGCAGCCCCAGGGACTTTCGGCAGTACTTC
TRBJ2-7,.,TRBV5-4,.,CASSLEAARDEQYF,TGTGCCAGCAGCTTGGAGGCGGCGCGGGACGAGCAGTACTTC
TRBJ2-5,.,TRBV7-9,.,CASSLVPGQETQYF,TGTGCCAGCAGCTTAGTACCGGGCCAAGAGACCCAGTACTTC
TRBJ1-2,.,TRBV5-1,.,CASGRGSANYGYTF,TGCGCCAGCGGGCGAGGGTCGGCTAACTATGGCTACACCTTC
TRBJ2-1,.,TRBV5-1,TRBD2,CASSSSGRAPNEQFF,TGCGCCAGCAGCTCTAGCGGGAGGGCTCCCAATGAGCAGTTCTTC
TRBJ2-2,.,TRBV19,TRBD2,CASSIVGLAVGLFF,TGTGCCAGTAGTATAGTCGGGCTAGCGGTCGGGCTGTTTTTT
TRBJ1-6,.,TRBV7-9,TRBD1,CASSPPGTVNSPLHF,TGTGCCAGCAGCCCCCCCGGGACAGTAAATTCACCCCTCCACTTT
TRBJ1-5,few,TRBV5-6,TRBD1,CASSLATGRIDQPQHF,TGTGCCAGCAGCTTGGCGACAGGGAGGATCGATCAGCCCCAGCATTTT
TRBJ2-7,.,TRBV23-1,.,CASSQRRSGGPYEQYF,TGCGCCAGCAGTCAAAGACGGTCCGGTGGGCCCTACGAGCAGTACTTC
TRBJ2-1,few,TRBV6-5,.,CASSPGWDEQFF,TGTGCCAGCAGCCCGGGATGGGATGAGCAGTTCTTC
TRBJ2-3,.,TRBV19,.,CASSPSSSPDVTQYF,TGTGCCAGTAGCCCCTCTAGCTCCCCCGATGTTACGCAGTATTTT
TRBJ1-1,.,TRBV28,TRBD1,CASSPGGLDTEAFF,TGTGCCAGCAGTCCAGGGGGCCTGGACACTGAAGCTTTCTTT
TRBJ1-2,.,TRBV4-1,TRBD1,CASSHAGTGGGGGYTF,TGCGCCAGCAGCCATGCCGGGACAGGGGGCGGAGGTGGCTACACCTTC
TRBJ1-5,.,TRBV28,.,CASRRHEGSQPQHF,TGTGCCAGCAGGCGACACGAGGGCAGTCAGCCCCAGCATTTT
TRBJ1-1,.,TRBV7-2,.,CASSFTGMNTEAFF,TGTGCCAGCAGCTTCACAGGGATGAACACTGAAGCTTTCTTT
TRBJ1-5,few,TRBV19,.,CASSPGSGNQPQHF,TGTGCCAGTAGTCCGGGGTCAGGCAATCAGCCCCAGCATTTT
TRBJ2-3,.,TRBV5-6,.,CASSLRGAGDTQYF,TGTGCCAGCAGCTTGCGGGGGGCGGGAGATACGCAGTATTTT
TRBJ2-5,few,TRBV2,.,CASSGRHSPQGTQYF,TGTGCCAGCAGCGGACGACACTCCCCCCAGGGGACCCAGTACTTC